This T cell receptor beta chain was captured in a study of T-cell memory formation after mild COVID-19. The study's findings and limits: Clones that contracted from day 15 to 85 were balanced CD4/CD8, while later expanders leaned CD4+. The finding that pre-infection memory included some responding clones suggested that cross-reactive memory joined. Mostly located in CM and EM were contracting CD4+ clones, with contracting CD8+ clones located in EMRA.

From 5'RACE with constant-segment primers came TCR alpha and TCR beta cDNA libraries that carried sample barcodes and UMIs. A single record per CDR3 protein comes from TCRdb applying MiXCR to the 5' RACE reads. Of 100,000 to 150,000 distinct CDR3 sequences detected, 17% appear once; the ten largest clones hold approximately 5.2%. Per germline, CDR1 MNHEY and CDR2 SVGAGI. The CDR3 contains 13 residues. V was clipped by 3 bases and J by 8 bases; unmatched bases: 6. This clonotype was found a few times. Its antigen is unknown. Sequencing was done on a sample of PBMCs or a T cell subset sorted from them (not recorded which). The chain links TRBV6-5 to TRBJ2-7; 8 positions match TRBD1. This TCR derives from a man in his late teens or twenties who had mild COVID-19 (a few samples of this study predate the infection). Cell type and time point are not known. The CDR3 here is CASSYSDRAKQYF. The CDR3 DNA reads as TGTGCCAGCAGTTATTCGGACAGGGCCAAGCAGTACTTC.